Shown below are 32 T cell receptor beta chains from a single sample sequenced in a study of sequential checkpoint blockade in melanoma. The method was immunoSEQ multiplex PCR; TCRdb's version includes in-frame clones alone and lacks a portion of them. The data contain some 10,000 clones, roughly 80% of them singletons. Treatment: randomized to nivolumab then ipilimumab (arm A) or the reverse (arm B). Sequencing was performed on CD8+ T cells sorted from blood (inferred from file names), taken from a patient given nivolumab and ipilimumab in sequence. The receptors derive from a human donor with melanoma.

The chain carries TRBV19 and TRBJ2-1; TRBD1 is a possible D gene (6 bases). The V end lost 4 bases, the J end lost 4 bases, and 14 bases lay between the germline ends. The CDR3 length is 15 residues. From germline, CDR1 is LNHDA and CDR2 SQIVND (reference sequence). CDR3 sequence: CASSNPGTLYNEQFF. In DNA form, the CDR3 reads TGTGCCAGTAGTAACCCCGGGACACTTTACAATGAGCAGTTCTTC.

The chain joins TRBV7-9 to TRBJ2-2; maybe TRBD1 (5 bases). The germline gives CDR1 SEHNR, CDR2 FQNEAQ (reference sequence). The CDR3 has 15 amino acids. Trimming took 3 bases from V and 1 from J, leaving 9 bases between them. CDR3 DNA: TGTGCCAGCAGCTTCCCTCAGGGGAACACCGGGGAGCTGTTTTTT. It specifies CASSFPQGNTGELFF.

The chain joins TRBV5-6 to TRBJ1-6; unclear D gene. Germline CDR1 reads SGHDT; CDR2 reads YYEEEE. This CDR3 has 15 residues. The V end was cut by 0 bases, the J end by 1 base, with 5 bases between. The CDR3 protein is CASSLDGSYNSPLHF. In DNA form, the CDR3 reads TGTGCCAGCAGCTTGGACGGTTCCTATAATTCACCCCTCCACTTT. Full variable domain (outside the CDR3, taken from reference TRBV5-6 and TRBJ1-6): DAGVTQSPTHLIKTRGQQVTLRCSPKSGHDTVSWYQQALGQGPQFIFQYYEEEERQRGNFPDRFSGHQFPNYSSELNVNALLLGDSALYLCASSLDGSYNSPLHFGNGTRLTVT.

This clone has just one count. The rearrangement uses TRBV5-6 and TRBJ2-2; TRBD2 agrees at 11 bases. Germline V CDR1 and CDR2: SGHDT, YYEEEE. Losses at the gene ends were 2 bases for V and 2 bases for J; bases not matched to a gene: 5. The CDR3 contains 17 residues. The CDR3 protein is CASSLLLAGVNTGELFF. CDR3 in DNA: TGTGCCAGCAGCTTACTACTAGCGGGAGTTAACACCGGGGAGCTGTTTTTT.

The chain is built from TRBV4-3 and TRBJ2-5, with D maybe TRBD1 (5 bases). The CDR3 spans 15 residues. Germline V gene data show CDR1 as LGHNA and CDR2 as YSLEER. The germline V and J ends were trimmed by 1 base and 1 base, with 10 bases remaining between them. Here the CDR3 reads CASSQGSRAQETQYF. In nucleotides, the CDR3 is TGCGCCAGCAGCCAAGGTAGCAGGGCCCAAGAGACCCAGTACTTC.

The J gene is TRBJ2-1, the V gene TRBV5-1; the match to TRBD2 covers 16 bases. With V trimmed by 4 bases and J by 9 bases, 1 base remained unmatched. The CDR3 is made up of 14 amino acids. Germline-derived CDR1 and CDR2 are SGHRS and YFSETQ. CDR3: CASSGTSGRGEQFF. Here the CDR3 DNA reads TGCGCCAGCAGCGGGACTAGCGGGAGGGGTGAGCAGTTCTTC.

In its sample, this clone ranks as medium-sized. This chain joins TRBV5-1 and TRBJ2-7; 9 nucleotides match TRBD1. Trimming removed 4 bases from V and 4 bases from J; junction bases left unmatched: 12. CDR3 length: 16 residues. From germline, CDR1 is SGHRS and CDR2 YFSETQ. CDR3 sequence reads: CASSPGQGRVMYEQYF. CDR3 DNA sequence: TGCGCCAGCAGCCCGGGACAGGGCCGTGTGATGTACGAGCAGTACTTC.

The V call is TRBV27, the J call TRBJ1-3, with TRBD1 matching 9 bases. CDR3 length: 15 amino acids. Per germline, CDR1 MNHEY and CDR2 SMNVEV (reference sequence). Trimming cost V 6 bases and J 2 bases; bases outside gene matches: 5. The CDR3 loop reads CASSLTGGTGNTIYF. CDR3 sequence (DNA): TGTGCCAGCAGCCTGACAGGGGGTACTGGAAACACCATATATTTT.

The chain employs TRBV19 and TRBJ1-1, with D unresolved. Germline CDR1 reads LNHDA; CDR2 reads SQIVND (reference sequence). Trimming took 3 bases from V and 11 from J, leaving 10 bases between them. The CDR3 runs 11 residues. In DNA, the CDR3 is TGTGCCAGTAGTATCTGGACTTGGGCTTTCTTT. Translation: CASSIWTWAFF.

This chain's CDR3 is CASSPWDSYGYTF. The CDR3 nucleotides are TGTGCCAGCAGTCCCTGGGACAGCTATGGCTACACCTTC. This sequence joins TRBV27 and TRBJ1-2, with 7 bases lining up with TRBD1. J lost 4 bases, V lost 5 bases, and 4 bases had no gene match. The CDR3 has 13 amino acids. Germline lookup yields CDR1 MNHEY and CDR2 SMNVEV (reference sequence).

This clone was seen more than once but under ten times. V and J are TRBV7-3 and TRBJ2-5, with D tentatively TRBD1 (6 bases). The CDR3 runs 16 residues. Trimming cost V 4 bases and J 1 base, with 16 bases left between them. The germline gives CDR1 SGHTA, CDR2 FQGTGA. DNA for the CDR3: TGTGCCAGCAGCTCAGGGGTACAGCCACTCCAAGAGACCCAGTACTTC. Protein product: CASSSGVQPLQETQYF.

This rearrangement joins TRBV19 to TRBJ2-1; D gene uncertain. V lost 5 bases, J lost 5 bases, and 10 bases lay in between. From germline, CDR1 is LNHDA and CDR2 SQIVND (reference sequence). The CDR3 runs to 13 residues. The chain's CDR3 is CASSWSSHNEQFF. DNA for the CDR3: TGTGCCAGTAGTTGGAGCAGTCACAATGAGCAGTTCTTC.

The V call is TRBV27, the J call TRBJ2-7; unclear D gene. The CDR3 extends over 16 amino acids. Germline lookup yields CDR1 MNHEY and CDR2 SMNVEV (reference sequence). V lost 0 bases and J lost 2, with 14 bases in between. CDR3 DNA sequence: TGTGCCAGCAGTTTATCCGCGCATCAGGATACCTACGAGCAGTACTTC. Translation: CASSLSAHQDTYEQYF.

The V gene is TRBV7-9, the J gene TRBJ2-1; TRBD2 agrees at 9 bases. Germline lookup yields CDR1 SEHNR and CDR2 FQNEAQ (reference sequence). The CDR3 totals 13 residues. V shed 6 bases, J shed 8 bases, and the junction held 5 bases outside the gene matches. CDR3 region: CASSSGSWHEQFF. In nucleotides, the CDR3 is TGTGCCAGCAGTAGCGGGAGTTGGCATGAGCAGTTCTTC.

The gene calls are TRBV5-1 and TRBJ2-1; a possible D gene is TRBD1 (5 bases). V was clipped by 3 bases and J by 9 bases, with 16 bases between them. Germline V gives CDR1 SGHRS, CDR2 YFSETQ. The CDR3 is 14 residues long. CDR3 sequence: CASSWSGAALEQFF. The CDR3 DNA sequence: TGCGCCAGCAGCTGGAGTGGGGCAGCCCTTGAGCAGTTCTTC.

This clone showed up just a few times. This same CDR3 is encoded by further DNA sequences in the sample. The chain employs TRBV18 and TRBJ1-3; possibly TRBD1 for D (5 bases). In germline, CDR1 is KGHSH, CDR2 LQKENI. The CDR3 runs 15 residues. The germline V and J ends were trimmed by 0 bases and 4 bases, with 10 bases remaining between them. CDR3 coding DNA: TGTGCCAGCTCACCACCTGGGGCGTCAGGAAACACCATATATTTT. Protein sequence: CASSPPGASGNTIYF.

The chain uses TRBV4-1 and TRBJ2-5; 7 bases align to TRBD1. This CDR3 has 15 amino acids. Germline values: CDR1 MGHRA, CDR2 YSYEKL. Trimming removed 2 bases from V and 0 bases from J; junction bases left unmatched: 3. The CDR3 loop is CASSQTTGYQETQYF. CDR3 nucleotide sequence: TGCGCCAGCAGCCAAACGACAGGGTACCAAGAGACCCAGTACTTC.

The chain combines TRBV27 with TRBJ1-2; the D gene is possibly TRBD1 (6 bases). Germline lookup yields CDR1 MNHEY and CDR2 SMNVEV (reference sequence). The CDR3 runs 15 residues. The V gene lost 5 bases and the J gene lost 3 bases, with 16 bases spanning the gap. The CDR3 sequence is CASSPGVLVYYGYTF. The CDR3 DNA reads TGTGCCAGCAGTCCAGGGGTTTTGGTCTACTATGGCTACACCTTC.

The chain has TRBV19 and TRBJ2-1; D gene unclear. The CDR3 extends over 15 amino acids. Germline CDR1 reads LNHDA; CDR2 reads SQIVND (reference sequence). V lost 4 bases, J lost 0 bases, and 10 bases lay in between. CDR3 region: CASSNLYSSYNEQFF. The CDR3 DNA follows: TGTGCCAGTAGTAACTTGTACAGCTCCTACAATGAGCAGTTCTTC.

The genes are TRBV19 and TRBJ2-7; 9 nucleotides align to TRBD1. Trimming at V came to 5 bases and at J to 2 bases, leaving 10 bases not matched to a gene. The CDR3 runs 16 residues. The germline V gene encodes CDR1 LNHDA and CDR2 SQIVND (reference sequence). In DNA, the CDR3 is TGTGCCAGTAGTTTTTCCTGGGACAGGGAAACCTACGAGCAGTACTTC. Translating it yields CASSFSWDRETYEQYF.

The gene calls are TRBV4-2 and TRBJ2-7; 9 nucleotides agree with TRBD2. Per germline, CDR1 LGHNA and CDR2 YNFKEQ. The junction had 6 bases not matched to a gene; V was cut back by 4 bases and J by 2 bases. The CDR3 runs 15 residues. The CDR3 region has the DNA TGTGCCAGCAGCCCTGGACTAGCGTTCACCTACGAGCAGTACTTC. Amino acid sequence: CASSPGLAFTYEQYF.

V and J are TRBV5-4 and TRBJ2-2; 8 bases are a match to TRBD2. This CDR3 region has 15 residues. CDR1 and CDR2 (germline): SGHNT, YYREEE (reference sequence). V gave up 4 bases and J gave up 6 bases; unmatched junction bases: 8. Here the CDR3 DNA reads TGTGCCAGCAGCGCCGGGACTAGTTTCTCCGGGGAGCTGTTTTTT. Protein product: CASSAGTSFSGELFF.

The CDR3 DNA reads as TGTGCCAGCAGCGCGGGCGGGAGTCCCAACGAGCAGTACTTC. Its translation: CASSAGGSPNEQYF. The chain is built from TRBV9 and TRBJ2-7; 7 bases are shared with TRBD2. The J segment lost 5 bases and the V segment lost 3 bases, leaving 8 bases of the junction unmatched. Germline CDR1 SGDLS, CDR2 YYNGEE. The CDR3 loop spans 14 amino acids.

In this sample, this clone turned up a few times. The V call is TRBV19, the J call TRBJ1-2, with TRBD1 as a possible D gene (6 bases). The CDR3 is 12 amino acids. Per the germline V gene, CDR1 is LNHDA and CDR2 is SQIVND (reference sequence). V lost 4 bases to trimming and J lost 8 bases, with 11 bases between them. CDR3 sequence reads: CASSRDIWGYTF. DNA for the CDR3: TGTGCCAGTAGTAGGGACATCTGGGGCTACACCTTC.

The chain links TRBV9 to TRBJ1-4; 7 nucleotides align to TRBD1. J lost 10 bases, V lost 4 bases, and 10 bases had no gene match. The CDR3 sequence is 14 residues long. Per germline, CDR1 SGDLS and CDR2 YYNGEE. The CDR3, as DNA: TGTGCCAGCAGCTCACGACAGGGAGACGGAAAACTGTTTTTT. This translates into CASSSRQGDGKLFF.

CDR3 in amino acids: CASSLQTGITYNEQFF. DNA of the CDR3: TGTGCCAGCAGCTTACAGACAGGTATCACCTACAATGAGCAGTTCTTC. The rearrangement links TRBV7-4 to TRBJ2-1; TRBD1 is a possible D gene (6 bases). Germline lookup yields CDR1 SGHVT and CDR2 SQSDAQ. This CDR3 is 16 amino acids long. V lost 2 bases and J 2 bases, leaving 13 bases between the germline ends. Using reference TRBV7-4 and TRBJ2-1 for the parts outside the CDR3, the full variable domain is GAGVSQSPRYKVAKRGRDVALRCDSISGHVTLYWYRQTLGQGSEVLTYSQSDAQRDKSGRPSGRFSAERPERSVSTLKIQRTEQGDSAVYLCASSLQTGITYNEQFFGPGTRLTVL.

This clone came up a few times. The V call is TRBV7-9, the J call TRBJ1-1; TRBD1 matches at 7 bases. CDR1 is SEHNR, CDR2 FQNEAQ, per germline (reference sequence). The CDR3 totals 14 residues. The junction had 3 bases not matched to a gene; V was cut back by 4 bases and J by 1 base. CDR3 sequence reads: CASSSSGGNTEAFF. Written as DNA, the CDR3 is TGTGCCAGCAGCTCATCAGGGGGGAACACTGAAGCTTTCTTT. Full variable domain (rest looked up from reference TRBV7-9 and TRBJ1-1): DTGVSQNPRHKITKRGQNVTFRCDPISEHNRLYWYRQTLGQGPEFLTYFQNEAQLEKSRLLSDRFSAERPKGSFSTLEIQRTEQGDSAMYLCASSSSGGNTEAFFGQGTRLTVV.

This clone showed up just once. The genes are TRBV6-5 and TRBJ2-7; D perhaps matches TRBD2 (6 bases). The CDR3 spans 14 residues. Between the trimmed V and J ends, which lost 5 bases and 0 bases, there was a span of 11 bases. Germline CDR1 reads MNHEY; CDR2 reads SVGAGI. The DNA of the CDR3 is TGTGCCAGCAGTACCTCTAGCGTCTCCTACGAGCAGTACTTC. Its protein product is CASSTSSVSYEQYF.

This clone was detected a few times. The genes are TRBV9 and TRBJ2-1, with TRBD1 identical over 7 bases. This CDR3 region has 15 residues. V shed 0 bases and J 7 bases; nucleotides not matched to a gene: 7. Germline V gives CDR1 SGDLS, CDR2 YYNGEE. The CDR3 is CASSVEDRWGNEQFF. CDR3 nucleotide sequence: TGTGCCAGCAGCGTAGAGGACAGGTGGGGTAATGAGCAGTTCTTC.

This clone showed up just a few times. This chain connects TRBV4-1 to TRBJ1-1, with D perhaps TRBD1 (6 bases). V shed 0 bases and J shed 6 bases, with 11 bases lying between them. The CDR3 length is 14 residues. CDR1 is MGHRA and CDR2 is YSYEKL in the germline V gene. The CDR3 region is CASSQDLGTPEAFF. For the CDR3, the DNA is TGCGCCAGCAGCCAAGATTTAGGGACACCTGAAGCTTTCTTT.

The chain employs TRBV14 and TRBJ1-2; D might be TRBD1 (6 bases). The V end was cut by 0 bases, the J end by 2 bases, with 10 bases between. This CDR3 has 15 amino acids. Germline lookup yields CDR1 SGHDN and CDR2 FVKESK. Here the CDR3 reads CASSQDHRGNYGYTF. The CDR3 region has the DNA TGTGCCAGCAGCCAAGATCATAGGGGGAACTATGGCTACACCTTC.

The CDR3 sequence is CASSLGSTYEQYF. The CDR3 nucleotides are TGTGCCAGCAGCTTGGGCAGTACCTACGAGCAGTACTTC. The genes are TRBV5-5 and TRBJ2-7; the D is unclear. Germline V CDR1 and CDR2: SGHKS, YYEKEE (reference sequence). Trimming stripped 0 bases from V and 2 bases from J, with 6 bases between. CDR3 size: 13 residues.